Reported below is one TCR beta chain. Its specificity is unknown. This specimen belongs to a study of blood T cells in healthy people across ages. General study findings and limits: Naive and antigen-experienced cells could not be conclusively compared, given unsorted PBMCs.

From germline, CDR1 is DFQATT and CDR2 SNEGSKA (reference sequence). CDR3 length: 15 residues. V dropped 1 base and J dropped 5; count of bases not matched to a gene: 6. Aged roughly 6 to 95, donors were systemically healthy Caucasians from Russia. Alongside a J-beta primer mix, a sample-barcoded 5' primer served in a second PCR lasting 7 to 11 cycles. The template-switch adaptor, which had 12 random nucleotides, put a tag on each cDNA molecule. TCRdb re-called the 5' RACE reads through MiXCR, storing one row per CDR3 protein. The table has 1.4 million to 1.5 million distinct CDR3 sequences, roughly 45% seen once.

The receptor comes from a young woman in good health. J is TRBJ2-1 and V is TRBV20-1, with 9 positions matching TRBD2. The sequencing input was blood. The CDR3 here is CSARAQPSGNNEQFF. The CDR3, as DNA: TGCAGTGCTAGAGCCCAACCTAGCGGGAACAATGAGCAGTTCTTC.